These 29 T cell receptor beta chains originate from one sample sequenced in a study of blood T cells in healthy people across ages (dated by TCRdb to 2014 to 2015). The method behind the library was 5' RACE. This sample was sequenced with an Illumina HiSeq 2500. A second PCR of about 7 to 12 cycles was run with a J-beta primer mix and a sample-barcoded 5' primer. Clones were called with MiXCR by TCRdb after fastp trimmed the public reads at Q25, and only in-frame beta chains were retained. Rows matching on CDR3 protein sequence are summarized as one entry with the most common DNA and genes. The sample table lists about 650,000 distinct CDR3 sequences, 32% of them with a count of one. The ten largest clonotypes hold approximately 15% of the sample. Sequencing was done on a sample of blood. These receptors all come from a woman at least 80 years old in good health. Donor details come from another sample of the same person, matched by shared clones.

The V and J genes are TRBV7-2 and TRBJ1-4; no definite D call. Germline CDR1 reads SGHTA; CDR2 reads FQGNSA. V lost 6 bases and J 4 bases, leaving 12 bases between the germline ends. The length of the CDR3 is 14 residues. The DNA for the CDR3 is TGTGCCAGCAGTTCTAATGGGGATAATGAAAAACTGTTTTTT. Translation: CASSSNGDNEKLFF.

This clonotype was counted at least ten times. This chain connects TRBV27 to TRBJ1-5; D unresolved. The germline CDR1 and CDR2 sequences are MNHEY and SMNVEV (reference sequence). The CDR3 covers 15 residues. The ends were cut back, 6 bases at V and 4 bases at J, with 16 bases in the middle. The CDR3 loop reads CASSPLGLENQPQHF. Written as DNA, the CDR3 is TGTGCCAGCAGCCCTCTCGGGTTAGAGAATCAGCCCCAGCATTTT.

V usage is TRBV5-6 and J usage is TRBJ1-3; D is unclear. The CDR3 spans 14 residues. Germline V gene data show CDR1 as SGHDT and CDR2 as YYEEEE. V was clipped by 3 bases and J by 2 bases, with 9 bases between them. CDR3 in amino acids: CASSSGRTGNTIYF. CDR3 bases: TGTGCCAGCAGCTCCGGGAGGACTGGAAACACCATATATTTT.

This chain links TRBV6-1 with TRBJ2-2; D tentatively fits TRBD1 or TRBD2 (5 bases each). The length of the CDR3 is 14 residues. The ends were cut back, 8 bases at V and 1 base at J, with 11 bases in the middle. From germline, CDR1 is MNHNS and CDR2 SASEGT. The CDR3 DNA sequence: TGTGCCAGCTGGGGGACCGGGAACACCGGGGAGCTGTTTTTT. Translation gives CASWGTGNTGELFF.

The chain employs TRBV7-9 and TRBJ1-2; TRBD1 agrees at 8 bases. Germline CDR1 SEHNR, CDR2 FQNEAQ (reference sequence). This CDR3 comprises 17 residues. The ends lost 4 bases at V and 4 bases at J; junction bases unmatched: 14. Written as DNA, the CDR3 is TGTGCCAGCAGCTCCCTGGACAGGGTTTCAACACTCTATGGCTACACCTTC. Its protein product is CASSSLDRVSTLYGYTF.

The chain employs TRBV7-2 and TRBJ2-4; tentative D call: TRBD2 (6 bases). The V and J ends lost 5 bases and 13 bases respectively, with 21 bases between them. The CDR3 runs to 14 residues. From germline, CDR1 is SGHTA and CDR2 FQGNSA. Written as DNA, the CDR3 is TGTGCCAGCAGCCCCGAGCAGATTCTACGGGAGCAGTACTTC. It codes for CASSPEQILREQYF.

The rearrangement joins TRBV20-1 to TRBJ2-5, with 10 bases matching TRBD2. With V trimmed by 6 bases and J by 5 bases, 12 bases remained unmatched. The CDR3 is 15 residues long. Germline lookup yields CDR1 DFQATT and CDR2 SNEGSKA (reference sequence). CDR3 in amino acids: CSAVSASGSSETQYF. The CDR3 coding sequence is TGCAGTGCCGTATCGGCTAGCGGGAGTTCGGAGACCCAGTACTTC.

CDR3 bases: TGTGCCAGCAGTTACATTGGGACTGAAGCTTTCTTT. Protein sequence: CASSYIGTEAFF. The chain employs TRBV6-6 and TRBJ1-1, with no clear D. V gave up 2 bases and J gave up 5 bases, with 6 bases separating them. Germline V lookup: CDR1 MNHNY, CDR2 SVGAGI (reference sequence). This CDR3 has 12 residues.

V and J are TRBV29-1 and TRBJ2-7, with a possible D match to TRBD1 (6 bases). Trimming took off 2 bases at V and 1 base at J, with 12 bases between the two ends. The germline gives CDR1 SQVTM, CDR2 ANQGSEA. This CDR3 has 14 residues. CDR3 region: CSVEPQGRSYEQYF. The CDR3 nucleotides are TGCAGCGTTGAACCCCAGGGGCGATCCTACGAGCAGTACTTC.

This chain connects TRBV6-5 to TRBJ1-1, with D uncertain. Germline-derived CDR1 and CDR2 are MNHEY and SVGAGI. There are 13 residues in the CDR3. The ends were cut back, 7 bases at V and 1 base at J, with 10 bases in the middle. In nucleotides, the CDR3 is TGTGCCAGCACCTTAAGGTCGAACACTGAAGCTTTCTTT. Its protein is CASTLRSNTEAFF.

This chain joins TRBV3-1 and TRBJ2-7; 9 nucleotides match TRBD1. Germline CDR1 is LGHDT and CDR2 is YNNKEL (reference sequence). V dropped 1 base and J dropped 4; count of bases not matched to a gene: 5. This CDR3 spans 15 amino acids. CDR3 nucleotide sequence: TGTGCCAGCAGCCAAGCCCCCGGGACAGGGTACGAGCAGTACTTC. Its translation: CASSQAPGTGYEQYF.

Note on this clonotype: It may be a read error: a sequence one base away is much more abundant. The genes are TRBV20-1 and TRBJ2-3; weak D call: TRBD1 (5 bases). There are 15 residues in the CDR3. CDR1 DFQATT and CDR2 SNEGSKA come from the germline V gene (reference sequence). CDR3 sequence reads: CSASVGPISTDAQYF. The CDR3, as DNA: TGCAGTGCTAGTGTGGGGCCGATTTCCACAGATGCGCAGTATTTT.

This clonotype came up many times. This chain connects TRBV27 to TRBJ2-5; 10 bases line up with TRBD1. Germline lookup yields CDR1 MNHEY and CDR2 SMNVEV (reference sequence). The CDR3 is made up of 15 amino acids. The V gene end was trimmed by 5 bases and the J gene end by 5 bases; junction bases not matched to a gene: 8. CDR3 coding DNA: TGTGCCAGCAGTCGAATGACAGGGGGCAGGGAGACCCAGTACTTC. Protein product: CASSRMTGGRETQYF.

This chain links TRBV7-9 with TRBJ2-1; 7 bases are a match to TRBD2. Losses at the gene ends were 5 bases for V and 5 bases for J; bases not matched to a gene: 12. The germline V gene has CDR1 SEHNR and CDR2 FQNEAQ (reference sequence). This CDR3 spans 16 amino acids. DNA of the CDR3: TGTGCCAGCAGCGCCCCGGGAGGCTCGACCCACAATGAGCAGTTCTTC. This codes for CASSAPGGSTHNEQFF. The full variable domain, in which reference TRBV7-9 and TRBJ2-1 provide the parts outside the CDR3, is DTGVSQNPRHKITKRGQNVTFRCDPISEHNRLYWYRQTLGQGPEFLTYFQNEAQLEKSRLLSDRFSAERPKGSFSTLEIQRTEQGDSAMYLCASSAPGGSTHNEQFFGPGTRLTVL.

J is TRBJ1-1 and V is TRBV18; D gene ambiguous. The V end was cut by 4 bases, the J end by 4 bases, with 13 bases between. The CDR3 has 14 amino acids. The germline gives CDR1 KGHSH, CDR2 LQKENI. The CDR3 region is CASSRGRMGTEAFF. The CDR3 DNA reads as TGTGCCAGCTCACGCGGTCGGATGGGCACTGAAGCTTTCTTT. The variable domain in full, completed from reference TRBV18 and TRBJ1-1, reads NAGVMQNPRHLVRRRGQEARLRCSPMKGHSHVYWYRQLPEEGLKFMVYLQKENIIDESGMPKERFSAEFPKEGPSILRIQQVVRGDSAAYFCASSRGRMGTEAFFGQGTRLTVV.

This clonotype was observed at least ten times. The rearrangement links TRBV2 to TRBJ2-4; either TRBD1 or TRBD2 may fit D (5 bases each). The CDR3 sequence is 15 residues long. Trimming removed 7 bases from V and 6 bases from J, with 19 bases in between. The germline CDR1 and CDR2 sequences are SNHLY and FYNNEI. The CDR3 loop reads CASNEVRAEGNIQYF. For the CDR3, the DNA is TGTGCCAGCAACGAGGTCAGGGCTGAGGGAAACATTCAGTACTTC. The full variable domain, in which reference TRBV2 and TRBJ2-4 provide the parts outside the CDR3, is EPEVTQTPSHQVTQMGQEVILRCVPISNHLYFYWYRQILGQKVEFLVSFYNNEISEKSEIFDDQFSVERPDGSNFTLKIRSTKLEDSAMYFCASNEVRAEGNIQYFGAGTRLSVL.

This clonotype showed up just a few times. The genes are TRBV5-1 and TRBJ2-3; D not certain. Germline V gene data show CDR1 as SGHRS and CDR2 as YFSETQ. V gave up 4 bases and J gave up 6 bases, with 9 bases separating them. This CDR3 region has 12 residues. CDR3 coding DNA: TGCGCCAGCAGCGAAACAATGGATACGCAGTATTTT. This sequence encodes CASSETMDTQYF.

The table lists this clonotype with many counts. The genes are TRBV29-1 and TRBJ1-2; D not certain. There are 13 residues in the CDR3. Germline V lookup: CDR1 SQVTM, CDR2 ANQGSEA. V shed 3 bases and J shed 3 bases, with 11 bases lying between them. The CDR3 DNA follows: TGCAGCGTTGAGGCTCTTCGAGACTATGGCTACACCTTC. Residues: CSVEALRDYGYTF.

This clonotype showed up many times. The chain recombines TRBV7-6 with TRBJ2-7, with D unresolved. Per germline, CDR1 SGHVS and CDR2 FNYEAQ. The V end lost 5 bases, the J end lost 5 bases, and 16 bases lay between the germline ends. This CDR3 spans 14 amino acids. CDR3 loop: CASSPPKNTDEQYF. The CDR3 coding sequence is TGTGCCAGCAGCCCCCCAAAAAACACAGACGAGCAGTACTTC. The variable domain in full, completed from reference TRBV7-6 and TRBJ2-7, reads GAGVSQSPRYKVTKRGQDVALRCDPISGHVSLYWYRQALGQGPEFLTYFNYEAQQDKSGLPNDRFSAERPEGSISTLTIQRTEQRDSAMYRCASSPPKNTDEQYFGPGTRLTVT.

In this sample, this clonotype turned up many times. The CDR3 protein is CASSLSGGGAFETQYF. The DNA for the CDR3 is TGTGCCAGCAGCTTATCCGGCGGGGGGGCCTTCGAGACCCAGTACTTC. The chain uses TRBV7-9 and TRBJ2-5; 9 bases align to TRBD2. CDR1 and CDR2 (germline): SEHNR, FQNEAQ (reference sequence). The CDR3 extends over 16 amino acids. After removal of 2 bases from V and 5 bases from J, the junction contained 9 bases not matched to a gene.

This clonotype was seen many times. This chain links TRBV6-1 with TRBJ2-1; tentative D call: TRBD1 (5 bases). The V gene's germline CDR1 is MNHNS and CDR2 SASEGT. This CDR3 has 15 amino acids. Deletions cut 5 bases from V and 5 bases from J, with 16 bases between. DNA of the CDR3: TGTGCCAGCAGTCAGCTCAGGGAACTTGACAATGAGCAGTTCTTC. Amino acids: CASSQLRELDNEQFF.

The chain employs TRBV12-3 or TRBV12-4 and TRBJ2-3, with 14 bases lining up with TRBD2. The CDR3 has 14 residues. The V segment lost 5 bases and the J segment 8 bases; nucleotides outside the gene matches: 3. CDR3 in DNA: TGTGCCAGCAGTCCGGGACTAGCGGGAGCTACGCAGTATTTT. Its protein is CASSPGLAGATQYF.

This clonotype was detected a few times. The J gene is TRBJ2-3, the V gene TRBV12-3 or TRBV12-4; 9 bases line up with TRBD1. The CDR3 runs 17 residues. V lost 6 bases to trimming and J lost 3 bases; unmatched junction nucleotides: 13. For the CDR3, the DNA is TGTGCCAGCAGCCCGAACAGGGGGCCAGGGTCTACAGATACGCAGTATTTT. It codes for CASSPNRGPGSTDTQYF.

This chain joins TRBV20-1 and TRBJ2-7; D unresolved. Germline CDR1 and CDR2: DFQATT and SNEGSKA (reference sequence). Trimming took off 1 base at V and 3 bases at J, with 13 bases between the two ends. This CDR3 spans 14 amino acids. CDR3 nucleotide sequence: TGCAGTGCTAGAGGTCGTGGCGAGGACTACGAGCAGTACTTC. It encodes CSARGRGEDYEQYF.

Ten or more counts support this clonotype. The chain recombines TRBV7-2 with TRBJ2-1, with 10 bases lining up with TRBD2. CDR3 length equals 15 residues. In germline, CDR1 is SGHTA, CDR2 FQGNSA. V trimming: 2 bases; J trimming: 9 bases; junction bases outside the gene matches: 7. The CDR3 nucleotides are TGTGCCAGCAGCTTAAAGCGGGGGGGCCACATTGAGCAGTTCTTC. Protein product: CASSLKRGGHIEQFF. The full variable domain, with the rest looked up from reference TRBV7-2 and TRBJ2-1, is GAGVSQSPSNKVTEKGKDVELRCDPISGHTALYWYRQSLGQGLEFLIYFQGNSAPDKSGLPSDRFSAERTGGSVSTLTIQRTQQEDSAVYLCASSLKRGGHIEQFFGPGTRLTVL.

The CDR3 DNA reads TGCAGCGTTGAAGATCGGTACTCTGGGGCCAACGTCCTGACTTTC. As protein: CSVEDRYSGANVLTF. The J gene is TRBJ2-6, the V gene TRBV29-1; D call uncertain. Between the trimmed V and J ends, which lost 0 bases and 0 bases, there was a span of 6 bases. The CDR3 is 15 amino acids. The germline V gene has CDR1 SQVTM and CDR2 ANQGSEA.

The chain combines TRBV15 with TRBJ1-2; no clear D. This CDR3 has 15 amino acids. Germline V gene data show CDR1 as LNHNV and CDR2 as YYDKDF (reference sequence). The germline V and J ends were trimmed by 0 bases and 0 bases, with 8 bases remaining between them. CDR3 in DNA: TGTGCCACCAGCAGAGAGATAGTTTCTAACTATGGCTACACCTTC. Residues: CATSREIVSNYGYTF.

This clonotype appeared many times. The chain employs TRBV30 and TRBJ2-1; 14 bases fit TRBD2. The CDR3 length is 14 residues. Per germline, CDR1 GTSNPN and CDR2 SVGIG (reference sequence). After removal of 2 bases from V and 7 bases from J, the junction contained 1 base not matched to a gene. CDR3 loop: CAWSRTSGGNEQFF. The CDR3 coding sequence is TGTGCCTGGAGTCGGACTAGCGGGGGGAATGAGCAGTTCTTC.

This clonotype was counted many times. J is TRBJ2-3 and V is TRBV14; maybe TRBD1 (6 bases). Germline CDR1 SGHDN, CDR2 FVKESK. Trimming cost V 1 base and J 2 bases, with 13 bases left between them. This CDR3 has 16 residues. CDR3 in amino acids: CASSQAQGPNTDTQYF. CDR3 DNA sequence: TGTGCCAGCAGCCAAGCTCAGGGGCCTAACACAGATACGCAGTATTTT.